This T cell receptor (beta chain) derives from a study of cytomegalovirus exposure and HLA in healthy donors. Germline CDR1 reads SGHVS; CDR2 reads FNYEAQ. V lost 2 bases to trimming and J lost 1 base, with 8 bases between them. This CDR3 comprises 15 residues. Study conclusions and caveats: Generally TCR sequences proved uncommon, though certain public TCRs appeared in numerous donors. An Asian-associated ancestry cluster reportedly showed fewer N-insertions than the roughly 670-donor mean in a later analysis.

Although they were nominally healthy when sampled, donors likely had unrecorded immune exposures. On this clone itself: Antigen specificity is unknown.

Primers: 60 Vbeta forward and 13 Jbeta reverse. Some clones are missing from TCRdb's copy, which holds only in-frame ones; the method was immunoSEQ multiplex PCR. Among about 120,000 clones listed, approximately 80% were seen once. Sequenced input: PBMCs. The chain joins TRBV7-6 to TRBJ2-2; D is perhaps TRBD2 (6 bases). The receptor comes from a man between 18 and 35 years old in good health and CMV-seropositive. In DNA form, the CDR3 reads TGTGCCAGCAGCTTATCTAGCGAGAACACCGGGGAGCTGTTTTTT. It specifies CASSLSSENTGELFF.